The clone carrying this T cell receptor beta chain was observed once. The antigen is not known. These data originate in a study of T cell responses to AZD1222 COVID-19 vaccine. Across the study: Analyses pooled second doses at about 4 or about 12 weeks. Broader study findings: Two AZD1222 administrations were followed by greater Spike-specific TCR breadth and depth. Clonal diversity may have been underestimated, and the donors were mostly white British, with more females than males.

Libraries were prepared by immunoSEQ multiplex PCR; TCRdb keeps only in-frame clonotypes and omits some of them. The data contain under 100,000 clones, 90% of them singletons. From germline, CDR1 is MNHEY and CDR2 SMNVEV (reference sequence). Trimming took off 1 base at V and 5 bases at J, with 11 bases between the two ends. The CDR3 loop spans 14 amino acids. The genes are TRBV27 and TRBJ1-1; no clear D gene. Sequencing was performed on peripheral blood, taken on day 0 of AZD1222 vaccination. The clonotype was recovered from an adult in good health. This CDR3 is CASSLWGTVTEAFF. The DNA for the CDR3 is TGTGCCAGCAGTTTATGGGGTACGGTTACTGAAGCTTTCTTT.